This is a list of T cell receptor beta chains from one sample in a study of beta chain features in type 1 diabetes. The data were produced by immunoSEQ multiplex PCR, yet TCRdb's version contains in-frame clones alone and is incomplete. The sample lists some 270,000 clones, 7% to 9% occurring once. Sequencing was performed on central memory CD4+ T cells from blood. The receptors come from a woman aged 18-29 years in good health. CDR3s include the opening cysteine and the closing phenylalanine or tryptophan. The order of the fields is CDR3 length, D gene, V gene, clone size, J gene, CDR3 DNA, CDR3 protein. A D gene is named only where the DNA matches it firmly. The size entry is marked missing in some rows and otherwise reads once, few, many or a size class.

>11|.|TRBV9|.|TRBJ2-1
TGTGCCACCGGTCGGGACAATGAGCAGTTCTTC
CATGRDNEQFF
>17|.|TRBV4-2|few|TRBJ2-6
TGTGCCAGCAGCCAAGACGAGGGATTAATATGGGCCAACGTCCTGACTTTC
CASSQDEGLIWANVLTF
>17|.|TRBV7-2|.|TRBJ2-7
TGTGCCAGCAGCTTAGTTCTTCTTGGGACAGCGGGACGCGAGCAGTACTTC
CASSLVLLGTAGREQYF
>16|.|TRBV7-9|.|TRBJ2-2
TGTGCCAGCAGCTCCCAGACTAGGAGGAACACCGGGGAGCTGTTTTTT
CASSSQTRRNTGELFF
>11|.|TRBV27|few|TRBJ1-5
TGTGCCAGCGGATACAATCAGCCCCAGCATTTT
CASGYNQPQHF
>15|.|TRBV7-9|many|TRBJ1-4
TGTGCCAGCAGCTTACTTTCGACCTCGGGGCATAAACTGTTTTTT
CASSLLSTSGHKLFF
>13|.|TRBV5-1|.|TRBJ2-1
TGCGCCAGCAGCAATGTGGGGGGCGGCGAGCAGTTCTTC
CASSNVGGGEQFF
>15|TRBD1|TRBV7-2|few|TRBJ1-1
TGTGCCAGCAGCCCTTCAGGGGGCCTGAACACTGAAGCTTTCTTT
CASSPSGGLNTEAFF
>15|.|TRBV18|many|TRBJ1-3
TGTGCCAGCTCACCCTCGGGATACTCTGGAAACACCATATATTTT
CASSPSGYSGNTIYF
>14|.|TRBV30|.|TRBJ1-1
TGTGCCTGGAGGAGAACGGGGACGGCCACTGAAGCTTTCTTT
CAWRRTGTATEAFF
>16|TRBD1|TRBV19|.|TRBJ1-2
TGTGCCAGTAGTCCAACGGGGACAGCTCGTTCGGAGGGCTACACCTTC
CASSPTGTARSEGYTF
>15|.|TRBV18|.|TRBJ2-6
TGTGCCAGCTTGGGGACACTTACTGGGGCCAACGTCCTGACTTTC
CASLGTLTGANVLTF
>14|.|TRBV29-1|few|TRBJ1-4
TGCAGCGTTGGGACAGTCAGTACTAATGAAAAACTGTTTTTT
CSVGTVSTNEKLFF
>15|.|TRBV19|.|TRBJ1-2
TGTGCCAGCCAGTTGGTCGGGGACGGGAACTATGGCTACACCTTC
CASQLVGDGNYGYTF
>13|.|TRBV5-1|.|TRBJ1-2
TGCGCCAGCAGCCCCCCCTCCACCTATGGCTACACCTTC
CASSPPSTYGYTF
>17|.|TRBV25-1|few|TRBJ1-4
TGTGCCAGCAGTGATCCCTGGAGGCACGGGGTTACTGAAAAACTGTTTTTT
CASSDPWRHGVTEKLFF
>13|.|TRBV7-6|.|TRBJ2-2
TGTGCCAGCAGCGGCAGGGTCACCGGGGAGCTGTTTTTT
CASSGRVTGELFF
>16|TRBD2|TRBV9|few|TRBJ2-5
TGTGCCAGCAGCGTAGAGGGGACTAGCGGGGGTAAGACCCAGTACTTC
CASSVEGTSGGKTQYF
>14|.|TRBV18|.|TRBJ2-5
TGTGCCAGCTCACCCCCCGGGACGCAGGAGACCCAGTACTTC
CASSPPGTQETQYF
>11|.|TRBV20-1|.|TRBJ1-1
TGCAGTGCTTACCGGGACACTGAAGCTTTCTTT
CSAYRDTEAFF
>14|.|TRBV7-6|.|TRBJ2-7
TGTGCCAGCAGCTCGACTAGATACTCGAACGAGCAGTACTTC
CASSSTRYSNEQYF
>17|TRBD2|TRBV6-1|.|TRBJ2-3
TGTGCCAGCAGTGCACTAGCGGGAACCTCTAGCACAGATACGCAGTATTTT
CASSALAGTSSTDTQYF
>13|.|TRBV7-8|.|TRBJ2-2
TGTGCCAGCAGGCCACAGGGTTCCGGGGAGCTGTTTTTT
CASRPQGSGELFF